These T cell receptor beta chains were read from a single sample in a study of T cells after posttransplantation cyclophosphamide. Only in-frame clones appear in the TCRdb table, and some are missing; sequencing was by immunoSEQ multiplex PCR. The table lists more than 1,300 clones, around 81% of them singletons, with around a third in the top ten. The sequencing used PBMCs, collected 220 to 250 days after allogeneic stem cell transplant with posttransplant cyclophosphamide. The origin of the receptors is a female patient over 55 who received an allogeneic stem cell transplant from an unrelated donor, was CMV-positive, and had acute GVHD only. Some T cells may have come from the graft donor. Both conserved end residues are part of each CDR3. Some rows have no size entry. The others give once, few or many, or a class for an expanded clone.

CASSQRAGTGTYEQYF,large,TRBV4-3
CASSSTLTSGIIGELFF,.,TRBV27
CASSRGLAGAYEQYF,.,TRBV7-8
CAWRIGGGQTQYF,once,TRBV30
CATSRGRLGSGLFF,.,TRBV15
CASSYSTVNTEAFF,.,TRBV6-6
CASSPSYGGPQHF,once,TRBV5-6
CASSSPPGQYYGYTF,once,TRBV28
CASSPPLSPLHF,.,TRBV7-8
CASSRGQIDYEQYF,.,TRBV18
CASSLGQGYPYEQYF,.,TRBV11-2
CASSLAGSFSGNTIYF,.,TRBV7-2
CASNPTWALNTEAFF,.,TRBV7-8
CASSEAGGYTF,.,TRBV25-1
CASQQDYNEQFF,.,TRBV6-6
CASSSLQVSYEQYF,.,TRBV28
CASSLHGSTQYF,once,TRBV7-3
CASSQDRVGAVETQYF,.,TRBV4-3
CASSLTGEPNYGYTF,.,TRBV5-1
CASSIWAEAFF,.,TRBV19
CASTLGGRAYNEQFF,.,TRBV27
CASSQVRGNEQFF,.,TRBV14
CASSNSLAGARSREQYF,.,TRBV2
CASSLRQNYGYTF,.,TRBV5-1
CASSFQGGSYNEQFF,once,TRBV4-1
CASSAGATNYGYTF,.,TRBV5-4
CASSRTAGTGGLNEQFF,.,TRBV5-1
CASSIVGGPLSGANVLTF,few,TRBV19
CASSTDGDTEAFF,.,TRBV18
CSVDLTDTQYF,few,TRBV29-1
CASSSGQASNQPQHF,.,TRBV7-3
CASSDGVNTEAFF,.,TRBV7-9
CASSQGTGTSYEQYF,.,TRBV4-3
CASSFEGTGPYEQYF,.,TRBV7-3
CASSRDRNQPQHF,.,TRBV2
CASSPFTRTGGNGYTF,.,TRBV2
CASSLAIFTGMSNSPLHF,few,TRBV5-8
CASSWSRGPYNEQFF,.,TRBV27
CASGASGANVLTF,few,TRBV7-9
CAISESTGGEAFF,.,TRBV10-3
CATIGTTTYNEQFF,.,TRBV10-3
CASSYVGGSQETQYF,.,TRBV6-5
CASSLANAGGYEQYF,.,TRBV5-1
CASSPRGDLYNQPQHF,.,TRBV5-5
CASSPPGQGPNTEAFF,.,TRBV5-8
CAWRGGRRTGELFF,.,TRBV30
CASSLETGSEAFF,.,TRBV5-1
CASSYLPSSGNTIYF,.,TRBV6-5
CASSHRDRPSEAFF,.,TRBV6-6
CASSPPRGETQYF,once,TRBV2